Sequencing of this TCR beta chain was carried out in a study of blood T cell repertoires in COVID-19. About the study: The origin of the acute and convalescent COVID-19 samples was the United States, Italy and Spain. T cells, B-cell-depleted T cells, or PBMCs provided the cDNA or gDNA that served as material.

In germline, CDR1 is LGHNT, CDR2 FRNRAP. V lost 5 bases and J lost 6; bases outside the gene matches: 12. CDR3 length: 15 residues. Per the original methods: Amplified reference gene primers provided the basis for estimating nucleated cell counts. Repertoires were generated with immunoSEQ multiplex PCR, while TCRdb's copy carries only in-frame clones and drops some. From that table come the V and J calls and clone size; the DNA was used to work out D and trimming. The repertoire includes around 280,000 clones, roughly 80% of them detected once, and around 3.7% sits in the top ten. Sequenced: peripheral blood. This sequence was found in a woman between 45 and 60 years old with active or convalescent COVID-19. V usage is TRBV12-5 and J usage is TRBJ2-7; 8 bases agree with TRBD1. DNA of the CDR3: TGTGCTAGTGGTAAAACCGGGACAGGAACCCTCGAGCAGTACTTC. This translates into CASGKTGTGTLEQYF.